Shown below are 2 T cell receptor beta chains from a single sample sequenced in a study of beta chain features in type 1 diabetes. Study outcomes and limitations: Shorter TCRB CDR3s, moderately but significantly so, were found in Type 1 diabetes patients in all four CD4+ subsets.

Which antigens these TCRs recognize remains unknown. Every isolated RNA sample was fully reverse transcribed, so sequencing captured expressed TCRB transcripts. Generated by immunoSEQ multiplex PCR, the TCRdb table keeps only in-frame clones and is missing some. This sample has about 270,000 clones, with roughly an eighth found just once. What was sequenced was naive CD4+ T cells from blood. Every receptor here comes from a young man with type 1 diabetes.

The rearrangement joins TRBV5-6 to TRBJ2-1; possible D gene TRBD1, 6 bases. The ends were cut back, 4 bases at V and 0 bases at J, with 14 bases in the middle. The CDR3 is 16 residues long. Per germline, CDR1 SGHDT and CDR2 YYEEEE. The CDR3 coding sequence is TGTGCCAGCAGCCGTCAGGGGACGAGCTCCTACAATGAGCAGTTCTTC. Translated: CASSRQGTSSYNEQFF.

This clone was seen a few times. This rearrangement joins TRBV28 to TRBJ1-5; D not resolved. V gave up 3 bases and J gave up 4 bases, with 4 bases separating them. CDR1 is MDHEN, CDR2 SYDVKM, per germline. CDR3 size: 12 residues. CDR3 nucleotides: TGTGCCAGCAGTTTTAAAAATCAGCCCCAGCATTTT. Protein: CASSFKNQPQHF.